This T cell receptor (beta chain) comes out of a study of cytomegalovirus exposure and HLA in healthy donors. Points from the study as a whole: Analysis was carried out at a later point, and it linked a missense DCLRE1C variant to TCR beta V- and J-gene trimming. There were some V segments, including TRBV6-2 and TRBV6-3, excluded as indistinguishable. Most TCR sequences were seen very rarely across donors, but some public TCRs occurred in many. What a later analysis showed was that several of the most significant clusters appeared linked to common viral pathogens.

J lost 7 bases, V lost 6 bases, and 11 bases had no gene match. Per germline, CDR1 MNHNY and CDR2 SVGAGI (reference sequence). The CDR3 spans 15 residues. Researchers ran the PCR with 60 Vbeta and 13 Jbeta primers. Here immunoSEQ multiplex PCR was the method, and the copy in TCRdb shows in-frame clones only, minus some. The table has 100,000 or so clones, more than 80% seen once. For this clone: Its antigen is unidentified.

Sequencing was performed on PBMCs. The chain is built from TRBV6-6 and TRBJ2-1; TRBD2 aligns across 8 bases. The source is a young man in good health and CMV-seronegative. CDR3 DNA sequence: TGTGCCAGCAGCCATCCAGCGGGGGCAGTTAATGAGCAGTTCTTC. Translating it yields CASSHPAGAVNEQFF.